This T cell receptor (beta chain) was sequenced during a study of shared clonotypes between healthy human individuals (TCRdb year 2020). In the study overall: The cohort comprised a couple of women and a few men aged 18 to 49 years. For each donor, CD4 naive and CD4 memory were each given three plates, CD8 naive was given two plates, and CD8 memory was given one plate. Blood TCR repertoires of roughly 5 healthy adults were deeply sequenced to estimate repertoire size and the extent of clonotype sharing between individuals. Libraries were prepared and TCR repertoires were sequenced by different laboratories using diverse techniques, in order to increase sequencing depth and limit assay-specific biases. Per donor, leukapheresis produced somewhere between about 0.8 and 9 billion PBMCs.

The donors were healthy, HIV-negative adults with no recently reported acute infections or vaccinations. All donors were Caucasian adults living in Nashville, Tennessee, USA. Magnetic negative selection was used to enrich CD4+ T cells, after which naive cells were positively selected on CD45RA and the negative fraction became the memory subset. Blood was collected by leukapheresis, and PBMCs were isolated by Ficoll-Histopaque density gradient centrifugation and then cryopreserved in liquid nitrogen vapor phase. Analytical flow cytometry was used to check the purity and quantity of every magnetically sorted T cell population. Genomic DNA was isolated from each sorted fraction and quantified by UV absorbance on a Nanodrop 2000c. Using the deep immunoSEQ assay, multiplex PCR amplified TCR CDR3 regions from genomic DNA. Extracted genomic DNA from each cell subset was distributed evenly across all wells of several immunoSEQ 96-well plates, and each plate was treated as a replicate. For sorted subsets, about 0.2 ug genomic DNA, equal to some 30,000 T cell genomes, was loaded into each replicate PCR. Purified libraries were quantified with a Qubit 3.0 fluorometer, sized on a Bioanalyzer 2100, and re-quantified with the KAPA Library Quantification kit. Every immunoSEQ 96-well plate was sequenced on a dedicated single-read 150-cycle Illumina NextSeq 550 flow cell. For the original study's pipeline: Because the immunoSEQ output held only junctional sequences and lacked quality scores, the filtering could not match the filtering applied to full-length reads. Sequences were annotated with PyIR, a Python wrapper for IgBLAST v1.9, and V/J genes and CDR3 were assigned using IMGT germline references. Reads were filtered out if the reads had weak V/J assignments (E-value above 1e-6), no CDR3, stop codons, out-of-frame junctions, or ambiguous translated residues. V3J clonotypes were defined as sequences sharing the same inferred V gene, J gene, and CDR3 amino acid sequence. To compute the percentage overlap between repertoires, the number of shared unique clonotypes was divided by the size of the smaller repertoire. Richness of each repertoire was evaluated using RTK rarefaction, the Chao1 estimator, and Recon v2.1 estimates of unobserved clonotypes. Generation probabilities for all TCRbeta clonotypes obtained by the gDNA method from a few donors were computed using OLGA. TCRdb stores this immuneACCESS table with in-frame sequences only. Part of the clones is absent; in the studies checked, under half of the shortfall reflects unresolved V genes, and no reason is known for the rest. Clonal size and the V and J genes are those of that table, whereas D and trimming came from the DNA. Present in this sample are under 850,000 clones, approximately 77% of which were seen just once. The ten most abundant clones make up more than 1.5% of the sample.

Overall results and qualifications from the work: Naive subsets generally had larger estimated clonotype richness than memory subsets did. Compared with non-shared clonotypes, clonotypes shared by all four sorted-subset donors had higher generation probabilities. Because the study included a small number of donors, the genetic and exposure-history diversity represented was limited. Pairwise subsampling led to the expectation that sequencing depth would affect the degree of clonotype sharing among donors. Rarefaction of sorted-subset datasets indicated incomplete sequencing despite the large sequencing depth. Sampling was limited to blood, and TCR repertoires in tissue likely differ from TCR repertoires in blood. Across four donors, about 5% of naive CD4, more than 3% of naive CD8, under 2.5% of memory CD4, and under 0.45% of memory CD8 clonotypes were shared.

From its cysteine to its phenylalanine, the CDR3 spans 16 amino acids. Kept here is only the CDR3 DNA, which spans 48 bases and is read in frame from base 1. Trimming removed 2 bases from V and 2 bases from J, leaving 16 bases between the germline ends. The germline V gene gives CDR1 as SGHRS and CDR2 as YFSETQ. As concerns this clone: Its target antigen remains unknown. No base qualities exist here, and no much larger clone lies one base off it.

The source is a woman aged 25 to 45 in good health. The chain links TRBV5-1 with TRBJ2-5; the D segment cannot be called with confidence. Source material: memory CD4+ T cells sorted from blood. Per the publication, the cell subset or site label means: CD45RA-negative fraction. The DNA is TGCGCCAGCAGCTTAAGCGTCGGAACCTCACAAGAGACCCAGTACTTC. The translation is CASSLSVGTSQETQYF.